The source of this T cell receptor (beta chain) is a study of shared clonotypes between healthy human individuals. TCRdb keeps only in-frame clones here, not all; method: immunoSEQ multiplex PCR. Here the sample spans some 2.1 million clones, 90% to 95% being singletons. The CDR3 is 16 amino acids. The V gene lost 6 bases and the J gene lost 11 bases, with 23 bases spanning the gap. CDR1 SGHTA and CDR2 FQGNSA come from the germline V gene. The chain uses TRBV7-2 and TRBJ1-6; D is perhaps TRBD1 (5 bases). The TCR sequence derives from a man between 18 and 29 years old in good health. Sequenced material: naive CD4+ T cells sorted from blood. Stated subset: CD45RA+ positively selected. In DNA, the CDR3 is TGTGCCAGCAGTTCGACACGGGGGGGTAGTACTCCACCCCTCCACTTT. Its protein product is CASSSTRGGSTPPLHF.